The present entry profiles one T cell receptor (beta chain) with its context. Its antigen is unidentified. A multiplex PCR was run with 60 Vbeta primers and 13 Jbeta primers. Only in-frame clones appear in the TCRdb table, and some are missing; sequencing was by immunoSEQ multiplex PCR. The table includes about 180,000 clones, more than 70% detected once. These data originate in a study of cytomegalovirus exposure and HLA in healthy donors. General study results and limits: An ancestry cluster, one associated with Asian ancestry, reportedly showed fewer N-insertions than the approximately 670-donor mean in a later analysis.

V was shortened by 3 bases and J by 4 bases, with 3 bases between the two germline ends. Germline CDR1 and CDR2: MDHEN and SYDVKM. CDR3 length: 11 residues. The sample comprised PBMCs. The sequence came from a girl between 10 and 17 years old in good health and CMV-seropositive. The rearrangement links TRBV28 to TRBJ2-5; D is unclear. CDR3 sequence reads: CASSFVETQYF. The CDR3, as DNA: TGTGCCAGCAGTTTCGTAGAGACCCAGTACTTC.